This TCR beta chain stems from a study of blood T cell repertoires in COVID-19. Study-wide context: COVID-19 samples collected from the United States, Italy and Spain covered acute and convalescent phases. The cDNA or gDNA used as material had been derived from T cells, B-cell-depleted T cells, or PBMCs.

Original processing notes: Reference gene primer amplification gave nucleated cell count estimates. Profiling relied on immunoSEQ multiplex PCR, and the TCRdb table lists in-frame clones only, not all of them. V, J and clone size reflect that table, while D and trimming were determined from the DNA. The table lists about 200,000 clones, 80% to 95% of them singletons. With 3 bases removed from V and 5 bases from J, the gap between germline ends came to 5 bases. The germline gives CDR1 SGHAT, CDR2 FQDESV (reference sequence). The CDR3 has 12 residues. This clone appeared once. The receptor's source is a man aged 45-65 years with acute or convalescent COVID-19. The sequenced sample was peripheral blood. The V call is TRBV11-1, the J call TRBJ2-1; no clear D. The CDR3 nucleotides read TGTGCCAGCAGCTTTAACAACAATGAGCAGTTCTTC. Translation gives CASSFNNNEQFF.